Below are 10 T cell receptor beta chains sequenced from a single sample in a study of T cell repertoires in cytomegalovirus infection (dated by TCRdb to the late 2010s). Sequencing took place on an Illumina HiSeq 1500. The public reads were reprocessed in TCRdb via fastp at Q25 and MiXCR, keeping in-frame beta chains. Merged by CDR3 protein, the rows form single entries marked with the most common genes and DNA. Across this sample there are 350,000 to 450,000 distinct CDR3 sequences, with 18% seen only once. Roughly 9% of the sample goes to the ten largest clones. Sequencing input: PBMCs. These receptors were obtained from a human donor in good health (CMV status not recorded). Some clones in this sample may be carry-over from other donors' samples.

A few counts support this clonotype. The chain carries TRBV2 and TRBJ2-1; 7 nucleotides line up with TRBD1. The CDR3 is made up of 13 amino acids. With 6 bases clipped from V and 9 bases from J, the junction kept 8 bases outside the gene matches. Germline lookup yields CDR1 SNHLY and CDR2 FYNNEI. The CDR3 DNA reads as TGTGCCAGCAGGGAGACAGGGCCCGCTGAGCAGTTCTTC. The encoded protein is CASRETGPAEQFF.

The chain links TRBV20-1 to TRBJ2-1; 8 nucleotides align to TRBD2. Unmatched junction bases numbered 10, after V lost 5 bases and J lost 1 base. Germline V CDR1 and CDR2: DFQATT, SNEGSKA (reference sequence). CDR3 size: 16 residues. The CDR3 spells CSAPYVSGESYNEQFF. The CDR3 DNA reads TGCAGTGCTCCCTACGTTAGCGGGGAATCCTACAATGAGCAGTTCTTC.

The V and J genes are TRBV20-1 and TRBJ2-3; 7 bases match TRBD1. The CDR3 covers 14 residues. In germline, CDR1 is DFQATT, CDR2 SNEGSKA (reference sequence). V was pared by 6 bases and J by 2 bases, with 8 bases of the junction left unmatched. The DNA of the CDR3 is TGCAGTGCCGTTTCCCAGGGGGACACAGATACGCAGTATTTT. Protein sequence: CSAVSQGDTDTQYF.

This rearrangement joins TRBV2 to TRBJ1-1; 9 nucleotides match TRBD1. This CDR3 comprises 15 residues. CDR1 is SNHLY and CDR2 is FYNNEI in the germline V gene. Germline trimming cut 6 bases from V and 0 bases from J; bases unmatched to any gene: 5. This CDR3 is CASRGQGFLNTEAFF. CDR3 sequence (DNA): TGTGCCAGCAGGGGACAGGGTTTCCTGAACACTGAAGCTTTCTTT.

There are many counts of this clonotype. The genes are TRBV7-2 and TRBJ1-2; weak D call: TRBD1 (5 bases). V was trimmed by 0 bases and J by 8 bases, leaving 16 bases between them. Germline-derived CDR1 and CDR2 are SGHTA and FQGNSA. This CDR3 has 15 residues. The DNA of the CDR3 is TGTGCCAGCAGCTTAGCCCGGACACAGGTGGGGGGCTACACCTTC. Translating it yields CASSLARTQVGGYTF.

This clonotype was picked up many times. The V call is TRBV7-2, the J call TRBJ1-2; 7 nucleotides line up with TRBD1. In germline, CDR1 is SGHTA, CDR2 FQGNSA. The CDR3 spans 14 residues. V shed 3 bases and J 8 bases; nucleotides not matched to a gene: 9. DNA of the CDR3: TGTGCCAGCAGCTTTAGACAGGGCTCCCAAGGCTACACCTTC. The encoded protein is CASSFRQGSQGYTF.

This clonotype was seen more than once but under ten times. The chain combines TRBV28 with TRBJ2-7, with 7 bases aligning to TRBD1. Germline loops: CDR1 MDHEN, CDR2 SYDVKM. This CDR3 comprises 13 residues. Trimming took 7 bases from V and 5 from J; bases not matched to a gene: 8. For the CDR3, the DNA is TGTGCCAGCAACAAAGGGGGCCGGGACGAGCAGTACTTC. Protein: CASNKGGRDEQYF.

This clonotype was picked up many times. V usage is TRBV12-3 or TRBV12-4 and J usage is TRBJ2-3, with TRBD1 matching 8 bases. J gave up 4 bases and V 4 bases, and 13 bases lay outside the gene matches. The CDR3 has 17 amino acids. This CDR3 reads CASSYVMVRQGSDTQYF. CDR3 DNA sequence: TGTGCCAGCAGTTACGTAATGGTGAGACAGGGGTCAGATACGCAGTATTTT.

The rearrangement uses TRBV9 and TRBJ2-6, with 7 bases fitting TRBD1. Looked up from germline, CDR1 is SGDLS and CDR2 is YYNGEE. The CDR3 extends over 17 amino acids. Trimming removed 4 bases from V and 0 bases from J; junction bases left unmatched: 7. Written as DNA, the CDR3 is TGTGCCAGCAGCACCGTGACAGGGAGCTCTGGGGCCAACGTCCTGACTTTC. Protein sequence: CASSTVTGSSGANVLTF.

In its sample, this clonotype was seen a few times. This chain connects TRBV2 to TRBJ2-5; 7 nucleotides align to TRBD2. The germline V gene has CDR1 SNHLY and CDR2 FYNNEI. CDR3 size: 13 residues. V lost 2 bases and J lost 6; bases outside the gene matches: 3. CDR3 sequence reads: CASSETSVQTQYF. The CDR3 bases are TGTGCCAGCAGTGAAACTAGCGTCCAGACCCAGTACTTC. The whole variable domain, remainder taken from reference TRBV2 and TRBJ2-5, is EPEVTQTPSHQVTQMGQEVILRCVPISNHLYFYWYRQILGQKVEFLVSFYNNEISEKSEIFDDQFSVERPDGSNFTLKIRSTKLEDSAMYFCASSETSVQTQYFGPGTRLLVL.